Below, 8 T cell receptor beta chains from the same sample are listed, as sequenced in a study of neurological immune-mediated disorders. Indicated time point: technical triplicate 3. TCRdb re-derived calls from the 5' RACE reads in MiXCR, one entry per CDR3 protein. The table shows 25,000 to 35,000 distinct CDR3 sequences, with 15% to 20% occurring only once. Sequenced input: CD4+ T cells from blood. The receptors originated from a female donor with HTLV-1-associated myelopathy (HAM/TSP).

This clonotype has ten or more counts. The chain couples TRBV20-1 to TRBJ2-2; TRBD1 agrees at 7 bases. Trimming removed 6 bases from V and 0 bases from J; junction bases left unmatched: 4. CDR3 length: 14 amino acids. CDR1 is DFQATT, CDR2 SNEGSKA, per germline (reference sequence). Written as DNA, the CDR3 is TGCAGTGCCAACAGGGGACCGAACACCGGGGAGCTGTTTTTT. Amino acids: CSANRGPNTGELFF.

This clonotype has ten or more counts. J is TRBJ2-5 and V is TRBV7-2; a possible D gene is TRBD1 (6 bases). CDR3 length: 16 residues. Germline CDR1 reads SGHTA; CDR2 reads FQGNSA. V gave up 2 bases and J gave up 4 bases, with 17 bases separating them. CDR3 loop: CASSLRGDRYIETQYF. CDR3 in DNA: TGTGCCAGCAGCTTAAGGGGAGACAGGTACATAGAGACCCAGTACTTC. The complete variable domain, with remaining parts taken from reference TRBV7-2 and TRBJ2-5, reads GAGVSQSPSNKVTEKGKDVELRCDPISGHTALYWYRQSLGQGLEFLIYFQGNSAPDKSGLPSDRFSAERTGGSVSTLTIQRTQQEDSAVYLCASSLRGDRYIETQYFGPGTRLLVL.

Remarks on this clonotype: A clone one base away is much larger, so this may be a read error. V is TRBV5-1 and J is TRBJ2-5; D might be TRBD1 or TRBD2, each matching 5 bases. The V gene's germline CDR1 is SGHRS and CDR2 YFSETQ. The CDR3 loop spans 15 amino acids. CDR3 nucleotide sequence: TGCACCAGCAGGACCGGGACCTCCAGGGAGGAGACCCAGTACTTC. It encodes CTSRTGTSREETQYF.

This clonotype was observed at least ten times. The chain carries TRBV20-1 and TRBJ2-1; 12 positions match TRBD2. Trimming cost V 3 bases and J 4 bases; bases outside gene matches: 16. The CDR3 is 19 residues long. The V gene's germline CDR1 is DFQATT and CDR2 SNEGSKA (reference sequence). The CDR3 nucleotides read TGCAGTGCTAGGGGGGGACTAGCGGGCAACCAGGCGCTTTACAATGAGCAGTTCTTC. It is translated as CSARGGLAGNQALYNEQFF.

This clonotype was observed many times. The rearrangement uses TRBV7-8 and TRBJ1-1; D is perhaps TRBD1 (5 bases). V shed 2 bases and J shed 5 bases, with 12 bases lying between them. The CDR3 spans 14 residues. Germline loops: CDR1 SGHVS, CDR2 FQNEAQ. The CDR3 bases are TGTGCCAGCAGCTTACCGGTAGGGGTTACTGAAGCTTTCTTT. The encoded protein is CASSLPVGVTEAFF.

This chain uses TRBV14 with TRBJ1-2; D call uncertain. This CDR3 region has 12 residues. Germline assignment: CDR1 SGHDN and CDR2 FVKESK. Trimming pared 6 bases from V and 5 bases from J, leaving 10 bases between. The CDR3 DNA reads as TGTGCCAGCAGGGCCCAAGGATATGGCTACACCTTC. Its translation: CASRAQGYGYTF. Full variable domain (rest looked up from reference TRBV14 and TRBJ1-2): EAGVTQFPSHSVIEKGQTVTLRCDPISGHDNLYWYRRVMGKEIKFLLHFVKESKQDESGMPNNRFLAERTGGTYSTLKVQPAELEDSGVYFCASRAQGYGYTFGSGTRLTVV.

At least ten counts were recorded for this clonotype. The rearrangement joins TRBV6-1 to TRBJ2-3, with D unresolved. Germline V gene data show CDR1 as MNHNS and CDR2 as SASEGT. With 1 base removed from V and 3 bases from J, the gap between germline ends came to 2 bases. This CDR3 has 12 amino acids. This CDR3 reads CASSEVTDTQYF. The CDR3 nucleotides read TGTGCCAGCAGTGAAGTTACAGATACGCAGTATTTT.

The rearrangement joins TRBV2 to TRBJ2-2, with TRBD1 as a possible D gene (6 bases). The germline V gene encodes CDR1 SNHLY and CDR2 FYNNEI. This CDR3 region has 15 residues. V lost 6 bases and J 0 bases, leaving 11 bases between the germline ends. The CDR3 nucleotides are TGTGCCAGCAGGACCGGGACAACGAACACCGGGGAGCTGTTTTTT. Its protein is CASRTGTTNTGELFF.